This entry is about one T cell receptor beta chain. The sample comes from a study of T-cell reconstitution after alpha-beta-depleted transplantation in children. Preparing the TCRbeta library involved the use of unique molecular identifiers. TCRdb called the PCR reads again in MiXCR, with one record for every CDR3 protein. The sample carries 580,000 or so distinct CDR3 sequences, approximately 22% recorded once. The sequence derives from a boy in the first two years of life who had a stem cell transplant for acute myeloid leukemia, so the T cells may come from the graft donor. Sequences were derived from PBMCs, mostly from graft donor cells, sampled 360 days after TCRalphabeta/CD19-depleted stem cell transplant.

The CDR3 coding sequence is TGCAGTGCTCCCCAGGGTGTGAACACCGGGGAGCTGTTTTTT. As protein: CSAPQGVNTGELFF. The chain couples TRBV20-1 to TRBJ2-2; a weak D match, TRBD1 (5 bases). CDR1 DFQATT and CDR2 SNEGSKA come from the germline V gene (reference sequence). Trimming removed 5 bases from V and 1 base from J, with 11 bases in between. This CDR3 has 14 amino acids.